A single T cell receptor beta chain is shown here with its context. Its antigen is not identified. This table comes from immunoSEQ multiplex PCR, and its TCRdb copy is limited to in-frame clones, with some not included. Of 93,000 or so clones in the sample, over 80% are singletons; the top ten hold more than 20%. Trimming took 4 bases from V and 2 from J, leaving 11 bases between them. Germline loops: CDR1 MNHNY, CDR2 SVGAGI (reference sequence). The CDR3 runs to 14 residues. This specimen belongs to a study of T cell responses to AZD1222 COVID-19 vaccine. General study findings and limits: Clonal diversity was possibly underestimated, and the donors were mostly white British, with more females. Dominant CD4 TCR responses targeted spike regions 160-218 and 743-854. Baseline serology detected seropositivity in only a handful of AZD1222 recipients.

V is TRBV6-6 and J is TRBJ1-2; no clear D gene. The specimen comprised peripheral blood, sampled on day 0 of AZD1222 vaccination. The TCR originated in an adult in good health. CDR3 sequence (DNA): TGTGCCAGCAGTTCCTCCGGACGGAACTATGGCTACACCTTC. This encodes CASSSSGRNYGYTF.